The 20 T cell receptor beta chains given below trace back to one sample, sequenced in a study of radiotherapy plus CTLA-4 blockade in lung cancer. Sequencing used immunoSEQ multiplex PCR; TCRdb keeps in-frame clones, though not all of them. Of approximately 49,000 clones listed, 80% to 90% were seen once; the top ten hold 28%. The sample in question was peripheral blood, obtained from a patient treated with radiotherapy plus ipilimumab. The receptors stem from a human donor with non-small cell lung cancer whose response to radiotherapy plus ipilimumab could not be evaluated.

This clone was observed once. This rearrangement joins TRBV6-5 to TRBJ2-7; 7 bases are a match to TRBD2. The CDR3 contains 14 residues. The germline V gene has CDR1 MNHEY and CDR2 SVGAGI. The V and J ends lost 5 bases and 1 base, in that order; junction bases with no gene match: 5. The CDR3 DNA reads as TGTGCCAGCAGTAGAACTAGCGCATCCTACGAGCAGTACTTC. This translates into CASSRTSASYEQYF.

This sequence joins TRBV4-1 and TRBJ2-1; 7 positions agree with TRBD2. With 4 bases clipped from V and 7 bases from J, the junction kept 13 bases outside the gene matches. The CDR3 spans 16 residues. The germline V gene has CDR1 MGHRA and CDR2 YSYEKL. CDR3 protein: CASSPRETGGRNEQFF. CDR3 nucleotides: TGCGCCAGCAGCCCCCGGGAGACGGGAGGAAGGAATGAGCAGTTCTTC.

The CDR3 DNA is TGTGCCAGCTCGGAGGGGTCGGGGGAGACCCAGTACTTC. This encodes CASSEGSGETQYF. The V gene is TRBV18, the J gene TRBJ2-5; a weak D match, TRBD2 (6 bases). Germline-derived CDR1 and CDR2 are KGHSH and LQKENI. This CDR3 contains 13 residues. V was clipped by 6 bases and J by 5 bases, with 13 bases between them.

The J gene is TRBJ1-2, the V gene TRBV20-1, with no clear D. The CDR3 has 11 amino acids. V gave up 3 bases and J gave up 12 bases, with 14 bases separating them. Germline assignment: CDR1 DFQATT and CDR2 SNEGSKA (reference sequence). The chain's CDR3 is CSARPRDWDTF. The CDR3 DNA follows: TGCAGTGCTAGGCCGCGAGACTGGGACACCTTC.

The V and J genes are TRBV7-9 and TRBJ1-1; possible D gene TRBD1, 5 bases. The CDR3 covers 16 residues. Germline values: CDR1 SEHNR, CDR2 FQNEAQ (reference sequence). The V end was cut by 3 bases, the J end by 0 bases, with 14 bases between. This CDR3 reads CASSFSGSGMNTEAFF. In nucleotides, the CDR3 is TGTGCCAGCAGCTTTAGTGGGTCAGGGATGAACACTGAAGCTTTCTTT.

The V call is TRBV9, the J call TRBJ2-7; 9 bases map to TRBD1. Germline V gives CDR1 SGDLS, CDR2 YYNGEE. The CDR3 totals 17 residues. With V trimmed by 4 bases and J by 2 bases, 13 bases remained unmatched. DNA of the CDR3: TGTGCCAGCAGCCCTTCCTTAGGGGGACAGGGAGCCTACGAGCAGTACTTC. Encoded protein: CASSPSLGGQGAYEQYF.

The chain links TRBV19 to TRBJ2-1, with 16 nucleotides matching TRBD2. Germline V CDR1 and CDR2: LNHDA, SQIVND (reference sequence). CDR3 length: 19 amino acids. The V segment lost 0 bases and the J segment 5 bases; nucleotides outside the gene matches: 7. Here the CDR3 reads CASSIDPLGLAGGDNEQFF. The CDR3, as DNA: TGTGCCAGTAGTATAGACCCTCTGGGACTAGCGGGAGGGGACAATGAGCAGTTCTTC.

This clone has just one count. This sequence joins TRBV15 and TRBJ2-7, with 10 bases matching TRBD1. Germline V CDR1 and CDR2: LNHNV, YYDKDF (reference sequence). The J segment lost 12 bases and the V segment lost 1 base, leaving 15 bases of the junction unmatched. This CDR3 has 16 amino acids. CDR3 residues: CATSRVAPGQGKLRYF. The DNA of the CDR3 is TGTGCCACCAGCAGAGTGGCTCCGGGACAGGGGAAACTTCGGTACTTC.

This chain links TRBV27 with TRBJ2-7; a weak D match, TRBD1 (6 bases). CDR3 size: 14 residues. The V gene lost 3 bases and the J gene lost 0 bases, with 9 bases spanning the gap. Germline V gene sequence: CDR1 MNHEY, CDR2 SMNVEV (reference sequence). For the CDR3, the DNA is TGTGCCAGCAGTTTCCGGGACACCTCCTACGAGCAGTACTTC. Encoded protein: CASSFRDTSYEQYF.

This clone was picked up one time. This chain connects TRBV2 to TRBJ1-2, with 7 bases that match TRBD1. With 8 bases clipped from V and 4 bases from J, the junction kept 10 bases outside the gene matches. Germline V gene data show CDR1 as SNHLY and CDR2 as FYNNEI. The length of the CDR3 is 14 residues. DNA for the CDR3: TGTGCCAGCGGAGGAGGGGGCGAAGCCTATGGCTACACCTTC. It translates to CASGGGGEAYGYTF.

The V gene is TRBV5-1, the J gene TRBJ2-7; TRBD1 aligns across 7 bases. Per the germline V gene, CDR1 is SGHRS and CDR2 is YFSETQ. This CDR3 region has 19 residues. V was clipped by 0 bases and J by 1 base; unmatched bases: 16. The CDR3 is CASSLGVIWSGTVSYEQYF. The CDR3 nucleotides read TGCGCCAGCAGCTTGGGAGTAATATGGTCCGGGACAGTTTCCTACGAGCAGTACTTC.

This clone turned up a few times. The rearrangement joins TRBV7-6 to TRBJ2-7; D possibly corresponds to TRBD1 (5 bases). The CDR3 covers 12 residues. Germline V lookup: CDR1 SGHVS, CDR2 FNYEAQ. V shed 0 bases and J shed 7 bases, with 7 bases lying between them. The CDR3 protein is CASSLASGEQYF. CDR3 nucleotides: TGTGCCAGCAGCTTAGCGTCAGGGGAGCAGTACTTC.

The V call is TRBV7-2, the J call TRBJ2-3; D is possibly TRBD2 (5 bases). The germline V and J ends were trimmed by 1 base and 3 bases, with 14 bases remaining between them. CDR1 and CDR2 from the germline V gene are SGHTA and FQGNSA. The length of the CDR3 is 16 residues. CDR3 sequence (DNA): TGTGCCAGCAGCTTAGGGCAAGGAGCGGCGACAGATACGCAGTATTTT. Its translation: CASSLGQGAATDTQYF.

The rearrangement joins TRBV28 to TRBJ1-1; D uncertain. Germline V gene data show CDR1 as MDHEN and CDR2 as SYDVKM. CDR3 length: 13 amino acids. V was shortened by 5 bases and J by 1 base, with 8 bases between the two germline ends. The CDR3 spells CASSDLSNTEAFF. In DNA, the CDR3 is TGTGCCAGCAGTGACTTATCGAACACTGAAGCTTTCTTT.

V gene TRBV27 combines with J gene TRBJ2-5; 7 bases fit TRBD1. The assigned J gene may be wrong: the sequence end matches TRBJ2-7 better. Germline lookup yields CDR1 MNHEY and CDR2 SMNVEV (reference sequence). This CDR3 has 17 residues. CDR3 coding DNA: TGTGCCAGCAGCCAAAACTACTACGGACAGGCAGCCTACGAGCAGTACTTC. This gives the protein CASSQNYYGQAAYEQYF.

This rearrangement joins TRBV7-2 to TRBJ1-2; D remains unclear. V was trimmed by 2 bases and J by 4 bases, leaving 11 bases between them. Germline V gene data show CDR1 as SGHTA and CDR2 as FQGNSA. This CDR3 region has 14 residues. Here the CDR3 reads CASSLNRETYGYTF. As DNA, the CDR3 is TGTGCCAGCAGCTTAAATCGGGAGACCTATGGCTACACCTTC.

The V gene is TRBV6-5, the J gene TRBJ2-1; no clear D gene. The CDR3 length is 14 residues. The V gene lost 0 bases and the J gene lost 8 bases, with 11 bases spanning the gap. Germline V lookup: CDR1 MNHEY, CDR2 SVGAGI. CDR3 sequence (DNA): TGTGCCAGCAGTTACTCGATTGTTTCGGATGAGCAGTTCTTC. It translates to CASSYSIVSDEQFF.

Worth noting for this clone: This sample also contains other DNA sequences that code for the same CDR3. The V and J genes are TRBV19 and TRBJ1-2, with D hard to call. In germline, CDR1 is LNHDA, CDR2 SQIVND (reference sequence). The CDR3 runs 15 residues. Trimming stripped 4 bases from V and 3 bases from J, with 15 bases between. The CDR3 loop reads CASSTGVQAHYGYTF. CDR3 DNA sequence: TGTGCCAGTAGTACCGGGGTTCAAGCCCACTATGGCTACACCTTC.

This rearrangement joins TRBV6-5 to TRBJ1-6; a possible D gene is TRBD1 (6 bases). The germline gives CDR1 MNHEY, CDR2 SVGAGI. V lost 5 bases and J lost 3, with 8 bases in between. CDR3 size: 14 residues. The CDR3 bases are TGTGCCAGCAGTCCACAGGGCTATAATTCACCCCTCCACTTT. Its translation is CASSPQGYNSPLHF.

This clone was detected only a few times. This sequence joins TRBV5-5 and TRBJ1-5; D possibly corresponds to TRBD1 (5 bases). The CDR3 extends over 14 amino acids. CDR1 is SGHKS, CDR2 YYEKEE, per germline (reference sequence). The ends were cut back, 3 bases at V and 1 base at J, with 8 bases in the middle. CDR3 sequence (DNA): TGTGCCAGCAGCTCCAGGGCCAGCAATCAGCCCCAGCATTTT. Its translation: CASSSRASNQPQHF.